The 18 T cell receptor beta chains listed next were all sequenced from one sample in a study of OX40 agonist ivuxolimab in advanced cancers. Produced via immunoSEQ multiplex PCR; TCRdb's table is partial and in-frame only. The data show more than 80,000 clones, roughly 90% seen once. This sample comprised CD4+ or CD8+ T cells sorted from blood, obtained in a trial of the OX40 agonist ivuxolimab. These receptor sequences come from an adult with an advanced solid tumor such as melanoma, head and neck, liver or kidney cancer.

J is TRBJ2-7 and V is TRBV5-1; the match to TRBD2 covers 12 bases. Trimming removed 3 bases from V and 3 bases from J; junction bases left unmatched: 1. The CDR3 has 14 residues. CDR1 and CDR2 from the germline V gene are SGHRS and YFSETQ. The CDR3 DNA reads as TGCGCCAGCAGCTGGACTAGCGGGAACTACGAGCAGTACTTC. It codes for CASSWTSGNYEQYF.

This clone ranks as medium-sized (0.01 to 0.1%). V is TRBV4-2 and J is TRBJ1-4; maybe TRBD1 (5 bases). The CDR3 is made up of 15 amino acids. CDR1 is LGHNA and CDR2 is YNFKEQ in the germline V gene. The V and J ends lost 0 bases and 7 bases respectively, with 12 bases between them. CDR3 in amino acids: CASSQELGVIEKLFF. The DNA of the CDR3 is TGTGCCAGCAGCCAAGAATTAGGGGTTATTGAAAAACTGTTTTTT.

J is TRBJ2-5 and V is TRBV7-2, with TRBD2 identical over 9 bases. J was trimmed by 4 bases and V by 1 base; bases with no gene match: 7. This CDR3 has 16 residues. Germline CDR1 SGHTA, CDR2 FQGNSA. CDR3 protein: CASSLGVSGSRETQYF. Written as DNA, the CDR3 is TGTGCCAGCAGCTTAGGTGTTAGCGGGAGTCGAGAGACCCAGTACTTC.

V gene TRBV5-6 combines with J gene TRBJ2-1; 9 positions match TRBD2. The CDR3 is made up of 17 amino acids. Trimming removed 3 bases from V and 7 bases from J; junction bases left unmatched: 14. Germline CDR1 SGHDT, CDR2 YYEEEE. The CDR3 reads CASSSDRVIAGVNEQFF. CDR3 bases: TGTGCCAGCAGCTCCGACAGGGTAATAGCGGGAGTGAATGAGCAGTTCTTC.

The chain combines TRBV28 with TRBJ1-1; D remains ambiguous. V lost 5 bases and J 2 bases, leaving 18 bases between the germline ends. Germline CDR1 MDHEN, CDR2 SYDVKM. This CDR3 spans 16 amino acids. CDR3 DNA: TGTGCCAGCAGTCCGGCGTCGGCTGGAGGAAACACTGAAGCTTTCTTT. Amino acids: CASSPASAGGNTEAFF.

The chain employs TRBV11-2 and TRBJ1-1, with D unresolved. CDR1 SGHAT and CDR2 FQNNGV come from the germline V gene. V lost 4 bases, J lost 1 base, and 7 bases lay in between. CDR3 length: 13 amino acids. This CDR3 reads CASSSGRNTEAFF. The CDR3 DNA follows: TGTGCCAGCAGCTCTGGACGGAACACTGAAGCTTTCTTT.

The chain recombines TRBV21-1 with TRBJ2-7; the D call of TRBD2 is as the table states it, not checked on the DNA. TRBV21-1 is a pseudogene segment. The length of the CDR3 is 20 residues. The CDR3 spells CASSTPLCGGLAGVRGEQYF. In nucleotides, the CDR3 is TGTGCCAGCAGCACCCCGTTGTGTGGCGGACTAGCGGGAGTTCGGGGCGAGCAGTACTTC.

The J gene is TRBJ2-5, the V gene TRBV19, with 11 bases that match TRBD2. The J call may not be correct, given that the DNA end is closer to TRBJ2-7. The length of the CDR3 is 17 residues. CDR1 is LNHDA and CDR2 is SQIVND in the germline V gene (reference sequence). The CDR3 nucleotides read TGTGCCAGTAGTGCAGATGCCCGGACTAGCGGGTTTTACGAGCAGTACTTC. Encoded protein: CASSADARTSGFYEQYF.

The chain has TRBV19 and TRBJ1-5; D remains unclear. The CDR3 has 17 amino acids. V lost 4 bases, J lost 2 bases, and 18 bases lay in between. Per the germline V gene, CDR1 is LNHDA and CDR2 is SQIVND (reference sequence). This chain's CDR3 is CASSTGPYGGGNQPQHF. The CDR3 coding sequence is TGTGCCAGTAGTACAGGCCCCTATGGTGGTGGCAATCAGCCCCAGCATTTT.

The rearrangement uses TRBV5-5 and TRBJ1-4, with TRBD1 identical over 7 bases. Germline V gives CDR1 SGHKS, CDR2 YYEKEE (reference sequence). The CDR3 runs to 14 residues. The V and J ends lost 5 bases and 4 bases, in that order; junction bases with no gene match: 5. This CDR3 is CASRGTALNEKLFF. The CDR3, as DNA: TGTGCCAGCAGGGGGACAGCCCTTAATGAAAAACTGTTTTTT.

The gene calls are TRBV9 and TRBJ2-1; 11 bases match TRBD2. V lost 3 bases to trimming and J lost 2 bases; unmatched junction nucleotides: 19. The germline CDR1 and CDR2 sequences are SGDLS and YYNGEE. The CDR3 is 21 residues long. CDR3: CASSGGGNPYTSGRAYNEQFF. The DNA of the CDR3 is TGTGCCAGCAGCGGGGGGGGAAACCCCTACACTAGCGGGAGAGCCTACAATGAGCAGTTCTTC.

J is TRBJ2-5 and V is TRBV27, with 8 bases identical to TRBD2. Germline V CDR1 and CDR2: MNHEY, SMNVEV (reference sequence). The CDR3 extends over 13 amino acids. The V gene end was trimmed by 2 bases and the J gene end by 5 bases; junction bases not matched to a gene: 1. In DNA form, the CDR3 reads TGTGCCAGCAGTTTACGGGAGGGGGAGACCCAGTACTTC. It specifies CASSLREGETQYF.

The genes are TRBV6-5 and TRBJ2-3; maybe TRBD1 (5 bases). The CDR3 loop spans 15 amino acids. V was clipped by 4 bases and J by 1 base, with 12 bases between them. CDR1 is MNHEY and CDR2 is SVGAGI in the germline V gene. The CDR3 nucleotides are TGTGCCAGCAGTTTAGACAGTCCCCGCACAGATACGCAGTATTTT. Translation: CASSLDSPRTDTQYF.

This clone was detected only once. The rearrangement joins TRBV5-1 to TRBJ2-1; D ambiguous. V was pared by 0 bases and J by 1 base, with 5 bases between. CDR3 length equals 14 residues. Germline CDR1 SGHRS, CDR2 YFSETQ. The CDR3 coding sequence is TGCGCCAGCAGCTTGGACTTGTCCTACAATGAGCAGTTCTTC. Encoded protein: CASSLDLSYNEQFF.

The genes are TRBV5-1 and TRBJ2-1; TRBD2 might be the D (6 bases). Trimming shortened V by 0 bases and J by 8 bases, and 12 bases separated the two germline ends. Germline assignment: CDR1 SGHRS and CDR2 YFSETQ. The CDR3 sequence is 14 residues long. The DNA of the CDR3 is TGCGCCAGCAGCTTGGGTAGGCGGGACGATGAGCAGTTCTTC. As protein: CASSLGRRDDEQFF. Supplemented by reference TRBV5-1 and TRBJ2-1, the full variable domain reads KAGVTQTPRYLIKTRGQQVTLSCSPISGHRSVSWYQQTPGQGLQFLFEYFSETQRNKGNFPGRFSGRQFSNSRSEMNVSTLELGDSALYLCASSLGRRDDEQFFGPGTRLTVL.

The chain is built from TRBV6-5 and TRBJ1-2; 8 bases are a match to TRBD1. CDR1 MNHEY and CDR2 SVGAGI come from the germline V gene. The CDR3 runs 14 residues. Trimming at V came to 5 bases and at J to 8 bases, leaving 10 bases not matched to a gene. CDR3 loop: CASSTGTGARGYTF. The CDR3 DNA sequence: TGTGCCAGCAGTACCGGGACAGGCGCCCGGGGCTACACCTTC.

V and J are TRBV18 and TRBJ1-3; 9 nucleotides line up with TRBD1. V dropped 4 bases and J dropped 2; count of bases not matched to a gene: 6. The CDR3 is 16 residues long. The germline CDR1 and CDR2 sequences are KGHSH and LQKENI. Here the CDR3 DNA reads TGTGCCAGCTCACTTGGACAGGGGCGGACTGGAAACACCATATATTTT. It translates to CASSLGQGRTGNTIYF.

V is TRBV18 and J is TRBJ2-5, with TRBD1 as a possible D gene (6 bases). Germline assignment: CDR1 KGHSH and CDR2 LQKENI. Trimming stripped 9 bases from V and 3 bases from J, with 14 bases between. The CDR3 is 13 residues long. The CDR3 loop is CASSGTIEETQYF. CDR3 nucleotide sequence: TGTGCCAGTTCTGGGACAATCGAAGAGACCCAGTACTTC. The full variable domain, in which reference TRBV18 and TRBJ2-5 provide the parts outside the CDR3, is NAGVMQNPRHLVRRRGQEARLRCSPMKGHSHVYWYRQLPEEGLKFMVYLQKENIIDESGMPKERFSAEFPKEGPSILRIQQVVRGDSAAYFCASSGTIEETQYFGPGTRLLVL.